Listed here is a single TCR beta chain. This record belongs to a study of control samples from healthy donors and cancer patients. Only in-frame clones appear in the TCRdb table, and some are missing; sequencing was by immunoSEQ multiplex PCR. The data hold roughly 130,000 clones, with approximately 89% observed a single time. V lost 5 bases and J 6 bases, leaving 18 bases between the germline ends. In germline, CDR1 is MNHEY, CDR2 SMNVEV (reference sequence). The CDR3 is 15 residues long. The sequence came from a man aged 18 to 35 in good health. The chain joins TRBV27 to TRBJ2-3, with D maybe TRBD2 (6 bases). The material sequenced was blood. CDR3 sequence reads: CASSSGLVGVDTQYF. As DNA, the CDR3 is TGTGCCAGCAGTAGCGGGCTAGTGGGAGTGGATACGCAGTATTTT.